This T cell receptor (beta chain) was identified in a study of yellow fever vaccine responses in identical twins. In TCRdb, the RT-PCR reads were re-called with MiXCR into one record per CDR3 protein. This sample has approximately 2,500 distinct CDR3 sequences, with 81% found just once. The CDR3 extends over 16 amino acids. V was trimmed by 0 bases and J by 5 bases, leaving 15 bases between them. CDR1 and CDR2 from the germline V gene are KGHSH and LQKENI. Sequenced here: T cells from blood (PBMCs), unsorted or a sorted subset (not recorded which), sampled before or after yellow fever vaccination (not recorded which). V gene TRBV18 combines with J gene TRBJ2-3; the D gene is possibly TRBD2 (6 bases). The sequence was obtained from a young woman who received the yellow fever vaccine. The CDR3 region is CASSPPSGGIGDTQYF. CDR3 nucleotides: TGTGCCAGCTCACCACCATCTGGGGGGATAGGAGATACGCAGTATTTT.